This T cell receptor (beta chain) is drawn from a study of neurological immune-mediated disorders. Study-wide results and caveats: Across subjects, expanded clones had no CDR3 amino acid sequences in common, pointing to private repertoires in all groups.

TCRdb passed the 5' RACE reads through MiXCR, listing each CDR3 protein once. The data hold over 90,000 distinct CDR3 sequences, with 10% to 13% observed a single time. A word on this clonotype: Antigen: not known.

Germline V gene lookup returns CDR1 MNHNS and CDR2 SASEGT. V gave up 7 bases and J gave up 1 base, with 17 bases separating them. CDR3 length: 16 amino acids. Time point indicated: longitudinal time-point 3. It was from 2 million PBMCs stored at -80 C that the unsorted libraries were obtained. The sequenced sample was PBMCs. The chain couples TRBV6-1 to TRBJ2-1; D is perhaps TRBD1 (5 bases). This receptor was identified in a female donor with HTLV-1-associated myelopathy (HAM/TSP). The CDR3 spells CASTTIAGLSYNEQFF. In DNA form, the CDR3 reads TGTGCCAGCACCACGATAGCAGGGTTGTCCTACAATGAGCAGTTCTTC.